This TCR beta chain was captured in a study of shared clonotypes between healthy human individuals. The study separated CD4+ cells into CD45RA+ naive and CD45RA-negative memory subsets. The CDR3 has 15 amino acids. V dropped 4 bases and J dropped 0 bases, with 11 bases sitting between them. Germline CDR1 and CDR2: SGDLS and YYNGEE. Sequencing was performed with immunoSEQ multiplex PCR; in TCRdb, only in-frame clones are kept and a portion is missing. The sample holds approximately 2.5 million clones, about 92% seen once. This TCR was sampled from a young man in good health. Sequencing was performed on naive CD4+ T cells sorted from blood. The subset is: CD45RA+ positively selected. The chain employs TRBV9 and TRBJ2-1, with D perhaps being TRBD1 or TRBD2 (6 bases each). CDR3 coding DNA: TGTGCCAGCAGCCTAAGGGGGGCCTCCTACAATGAGCAGTTCTTC. It encodes CASSLRGASYNEQFF.